These 23 T cell receptor beta chains came from one sample sequenced in a study of T cells after yellow fever vaccination. TCRdb itself ran the 5' RACE reads through MiXCR, one entry per CDR3 protein. In the table there are approximately 510,000 distinct CDR3 sequences, about a fifth of which are singletons. The source was PBMCs, collected around 3 weeks after the first yellow fever vaccination. These TCRs come from a young man who received the YFV17D yellow fever vaccine.

The CDR3 nucleotides read TGTGCCAGCAGCCCAAAACCGGCAGGGGGGCAGGGCACCATATATTTT. Encoded protein: CASSPKPAGGQGTIYF. The V call is TRBV27, the J call TRBJ1-3, with TRBD1 identical over 7 bases. From germline, CDR1 is MNHEY and CDR2 SMNVEV (reference sequence). Unmatched junction bases numbered 17, after V lost 6 bases and J lost 9 bases. The length of the CDR3 is 16 residues.

The chain recombines TRBV7-9 with TRBJ2-7; maybe TRBD2 (5 bases). The CDR3 is 13 residues long. The ends were cut back, 4 bases at V and 1 base at J, with 8 bases in the middle. Germline CDR1 SEHNR, CDR2 FQNEAQ (reference sequence). DNA of the CDR3: TGTGCCAGCAGCTCGGACTTTTCCTACGAGCAGTACGTC. It codes for CASSSDFSYEQYV.

Only a few counts were recorded for this clonotype. The DNA of the CDR3 is TGTGCCAGCACCTCCTGGTCGGGTAGCAATCAGCCCCAGCATTTT. It specifies CASTSWSGSNQPQHF. This chain joins TRBV12-3 or TRBV12-4 and TRBJ1-5; unclear D gene. V dropped 7 bases and J dropped 0 bases, with 13 bases sitting between them. The CDR3 has 15 amino acids.

This clonotype was seen only a few times. The chain combines TRBV7-9 with TRBJ2-5, with D perhaps matching TRBD2 (7 bases). The V end was cut by 4 bases, the J end by 4 bases, with 22 bases between. Germline V CDR1 and CDR2: SEHNR, FQNEAQ (reference sequence). This CDR3 comprises 17 residues. The CDR3 loop is CASSWGGAYPRSETQYF. The CDR3 bases are TGTGCCAGCAGCTGGGGGGGGGCCTACCCTCGATCAGAGACCCAGTACTTC.

The chain couples TRBV12-3 or TRBV12-4 to TRBJ2-3; 9 bases agree with TRBD2. The CDR3 runs 18 residues. The CDR3 sequence is CTISLAIAGADLTDTQYF. DNA for the CDR3: TGTACCATCAGTTTAGCAATAGCGGGGGCCGATCTGACAGATACGCAGTATTTT.

This chain connects TRBV28 to TRBJ1-2; D gene uncertain. The CDR3 sequence is 14 residues long. The V gene lost 5 bases and the J gene lost 0 bases, with 10 bases spanning the gap. The germline CDR1 and CDR2 sequences are MDHEN and SYDVKM. CDR3 loop: CASSDREANYGYTF. For the CDR3, the DNA is TGTGCCAGCAGTGACCGGGAGGCTAACTATGGCTACACCTTC.

This clonotype came up a few times. The chain is built from TRBV6-2 or TRBV6-3 and TRBJ2-3, with D tentatively TRBD2 (7 bases). The CDR3 spans 13 residues. Trimming pared 5 bases from V and 6 bases from J, leaving 12 bases between. Germline V gives CDR1 MNHEY, CDR2 SVGEGT. CDR3 nucleotides: TGTGCCAGCAGTAAGGAGGGGGGGGATACGCAGTATTTT. Translating gives CASSKEGGDTQYF.

This clonotype was found once. The chain recombines TRBV3-1 with TRBJ2-5, with 9 bases that match TRBD1. This CDR3 contains 15 residues. CDR1 and CDR2 (germline): LGHDT, YNNKEL (reference sequence). The V gene end was trimmed by 4 bases and the J gene end by 4 bases; junction bases not matched to a gene: 7. The CDR3, as DNA: TGTGCCAGCAGCCCCCTGGACAGGGGTAGAGAGACCCAGTACTTC. It specifies CASSPLDRGRETQYF.

This clonotype has a handful of counts. The rearrangement uses TRBV12-3 or TRBV12-4 and TRBJ2-1; 7 bases map to TRBD2. V dropped 10 bases and J dropped 6; count of bases not matched to a gene: 9. This CDR3 is built from 13 residues. CDR3: CANARGGTNEQFF. In DNA, the CDR3 is TGTGCCAACGCACGCGGGGGAACCAATGAGCAGTTCTTC.

The chain links TRBV30 to TRBJ1-2; the D gene is possibly TRBD1 (5 bases). V was trimmed by 2 bases and J by 6 bases, leaving 13 bases between them. This CDR3 contains 13 residues. Germline V gives CDR1 GTSNPN, CDR2 SVGIG (reference sequence). CDR3 region: CAWSWGDDDGYTF. CDR3 sequence (DNA): TGTGCCTGGAGTTGGGGCGACGACGATGGCTACACCTTC. The whole variable domain, remainder taken from reference TRBV30 and TRBJ1-2, is SQTIHQWPATLVQPVGSPLSLECTVEGTSNPNLYWYRQAAGRGLQLLFYSVGIGQISSEVPQNLSASRPQDRQFILSSKKLLLSDSGFYLCAWSWGDDDGYTFGSGTRLTVV.

The chain has TRBV5-6 and TRBJ2-1, with 8 bases lining up with TRBD2. Germline lookup yields CDR1 SGHDT and CDR2 YYEEEE. This CDR3 spans 15 amino acids. Trimming cost V 1 base and J 3 bases; bases outside gene matches: 3. CDR3 residues: CASSLFGGDYNEQFF. CDR3 DNA: TGTGCCAGCAGCTTGTTCGGGGGGGACTACAATGAGCAGTTCTTC.

This clonotype was counted between two and nine times. The J gene is TRBJ2-5, the V gene TRBV4-1, with TRBD1 matching over 10 bases. The CDR3 is made up of 16 amino acids. Germline V gives CDR1 MGHRA, CDR2 YSYEKL. After removal of 3 bases from V and 4 bases from J, the junction contained 8 bases not matched to a gene. The CDR3 nucleotides are TGCGCCAGCAGCCAGGGGACAGGGGCGTACACAGAGACCCAGTACTTC. Translating it yields CASSQGTGAYTETQYF.

This clonotype was counted only a few times. The CDR3 DNA reads as TGTGCCATCAGCCCTACTAGCGGGGGAAACACCGGGGAGCTGTTTTTT. Its translation is CAISPTSGGNTGELFF. The chain is built from TRBV10-3 and TRBJ2-2; 11 bases match TRBD2. The CDR3 consists of 16 residues. Trimming removed 6 bases from V and 2 bases from J; junction bases left unmatched: 5. Per germline, CDR1 ENHRY and CDR2 SYGVKD.

On this clonotype: One end of the junction is discordant with germline, which a read error may explain. The V gene is TRBV10-3, the J gene TRBJ1-4; unclear D gene. Germline CDR1 reads ENHRY; CDR2 reads SYGVKD. The CDR3 has 14 amino acids. Here the CDR3 DNA reads TGTGCCATCAGTGGTACACCAACTAATGAAAATCTGTTTTTT. This encodes CAISGTPTNENLFF.

The sample holds a few counts of this clonotype. The chain employs TRBV7-2 and TRBJ2-2; 9 bases line up with TRBD2. The germline V gene has CDR1 SGHTA and CDR2 FQGNSA. Losses at the gene ends were 1 base for V and 3 bases for J; bases not matched to a gene: 3. The CDR3 extends over 16 amino acids. The CDR3 DNA reads TGTGCCAGCAGCTTAGTTGCGGGGGGGCACACCGGGGAGCTGTTTTTT. Translating gives CASSLVAGGHTGELFF.

The V and J genes are TRBV20-1 and TRBJ2-7; 9 nucleotides align to TRBD2. Germline V gene lookup returns CDR1 DFQATT and CDR2 SNEGSKA (reference sequence). The CDR3 is 14 residues long. V lost 6 bases and J lost 6; bases outside the gene matches: 12. The CDR3 is CSAPYASGASEQYF. For the CDR3, the DNA is TGCAGTGCGCCATACGCTAGCGGGGCCTCCGAGCAGTACTTC.

This clonotype was observed a handful of times. This could be a read error, since a much larger clone is one nucleotide away. The chain is built from TRBV7-2 and TRBJ2-1; no definite D call. Deletions cut 1 base from V and 8 bases from J, with 6 bases between. CDR1 is SGHTA, CDR2 FQGNSA, per germline. The CDR3 length is 12 residues. As DNA, the CDR3 is TGTGCCAGCAGCTTAGATGGGGATGAGCAGTTCTTC. Amino acid sequence: CASSLDGDEQFF.

This clonotype came up a few times. The genes are TRBV28 and TRBJ2-7, with TRBD1 identical over 7 bases. Unmatched junction bases numbered 3, after V lost 2 bases and J lost 2 bases. CDR1 is MDHEN, CDR2 SYDVKM, per germline. The CDR3 loop spans 14 amino acids. The CDR3 sequence is CASSLGTVAYEQYV. The CDR3 bases are TGTGCCAGCAGTTTAGGGACAGTAGCCTACGAGCAGTACGTC.

In this sample, this clonotype turned up a few times. The chain combines TRBV6-2 or TRBV6-3 with TRBJ1-2; D might be TRBD1 (6 bases). With 5 bases removed from V and 4 bases from J, the gap between germline ends came to 14 bases. CDR3 length: 14 residues. The germline V gene encodes CDR1 MNHEY and CDR2 SVGEGT. The CDR3 DNA reads TGTGCCAGCAGTATGGACAGATCAGGCTATGGCTACACCTTC. This gives the protein CASSMDRSGYGYTF.

A few counts support this clonotype. The chain joins TRBV10-1 to TRBJ2-3; tentatively, D is TRBD1 (6 bases). Germline V gives CDR1 WNHNN, CDR2 SYGVQD (reference sequence). V lost 3 bases to trimming and J lost 6 bases, with 13 bases between them. CDR3 length: 14 amino acids. Written as DNA, the CDR3 is TGCGCCAGCAGTGAAAACACAGGGTTGGATACGCAGTATTTT. This encodes CASSENTGLDTQYF.

This clonotype came up a few times. The chain joins TRBV6-5 to TRBJ2-2, with TRBD1 matching over 8 bases. Germline lookup yields CDR1 MNHEY and CDR2 SVGAGI. The CDR3 length is 16 residues. Trimming took 4 bases from V and 3 from J; bases not matched to a gene: 7. The DNA for the CDR3 is TGTGCCAGCAGTTTTTCGACAGGGGAATACACCGGGGAGCTGTTTTTT. This translates into CASSFSTGEYTGELFF.

This chain's CDR3 is CASSPTSGSVNEQYF. The CDR3, as DNA: TGTGCCAGCTCACCAACTAGCGGGAGCGTGAACGAGCAGTACTTC. This chain links TRBV18 with TRBJ2-7; 11 nucleotides match TRBD2. Per the germline V gene, CDR1 is KGHSH and CDR2 is LQKENI. The junction had 5 bases not matched to a gene; V was cut back by 2 bases and J by 5 bases. This CDR3 contains 15 residues.

The V and J genes are TRBV24-1 and TRBJ2-3, with TRBD2 identical over 11 bases. The CDR3 covers 15 residues. Trimming removed 5 bases from V and 3 bases from J; junction bases left unmatched: 3. Germline loops: CDR1 KGHDR, CDR2 SFDVKD. CDR3 bases: TGTGCCACCAGTGGAACTAGCGGGGGAACAGATACGCAGTATTTT. As protein: CATSGTSGGTDTQYF.